These 21 T cell receptor beta chains were all obtained from the same sample, sequenced in a study of human T cells and chemical hapten exposure. From the RACE reads, TCRdb called clonotypes with MiXCR, one entry per CDR3 protein. The sample gives tens of thousands of distinct CDR3 sequences, approximately 5% of which show up once; around 13% is in the top ten. As for time point: healthy volunteer bleed at 6 weeks. From whole blood left unfractionated, total RNA was extracted. The sequenced sample consisted of whole blood. These receptors all come from a human donor in good health. Some clones in this sample may be carry-over from other donors' samples.

This clonotype is labeled large. The V and J genes are TRBV29-1 and TRBJ1-1, with TRBD1 matching over 10 bases. The CDR3 is 15 amino acids. With V trimmed by 0 bases and J by 3 bases, 4 bases remained unmatched. CDR1 and CDR2 from the germline V gene are SQVTM and ANQGSEA. The CDR3 sequence is CSVEDLGTGDTEAFF. The CDR3 nucleotides read TGCAGCGTTGAAGATTTGGGGACAGGGGACACTGAAGCTTTCTTT. The full variable domain, rest sourced from reference TRBV29-1 and TRBJ1-1, is SAVISQKPSRDICQRGTSLTIQCQVDSQVTMMFWYRQQPGQSLTLIATANQGSEATYESGFVIDKFPISRPNLTFSTLTVSNMSPEDSSIYLCSVEDLGTGDTEAFFGQGTRLTVV.

This clonotype has at least ten counts. The V and J genes are TRBV5-6 and TRBJ2-1, with D tentatively TRBD1 (7 bases). Between the trimmed V and J ends, which lost 7 bases and 3 bases, there was a span of 20 bases. This CDR3 contains 16 residues. CDR1 is SGHDT and CDR2 is YYEEEE in the germline V gene. The CDR3 DNA is TGTGCCAGCCAACGACAGGGAGGCCTACTCTACAATGAGCAGTTCTTC. It encodes CASQRQGGLLYNEQFF.

This clonotype was observed at least ten times. The rearrangement links TRBV5-5 to TRBJ2-3; D gene uncertain. The CDR3 covers 15 residues. Trimming shortened V by 4 bases and J by 1 base, and 13 bases separated the two germline ends. Germline CDR1 reads SGHKS; CDR2 reads YYEKEE (reference sequence). The CDR3 DNA reads as TGTGCCAGCAGCCTTTATATGGGCCGCACAGATACGCAGTATTTT. Amino acid sequence: CASSLYMGRTDTQYF.

This clonotype was found many times. V gene TRBV11-2 combines with J gene TRBJ2-3, with a weak D call TRBD1 (6 bases). CDR1 is SGHAT, CDR2 FQNNGV, per germline. V lost 5 bases to trimming and J lost 6 bases, with 18 bases between them. The CDR3 loop spans 15 amino acids. CDR3 amino acids: CASSVWTAEGDTQYF. The CDR3 DNA reads TGTGCCAGCAGCGTTTGGACAGCCGAGGGTGATACGCAGTATTTT.

Comment on this clonotype: It may be a read error: a sequence one base away is much more abundant. The chain carries TRBV2 and TRBJ2-7; D not resolved. The CDR3 has 13 residues. V was pared by 8 bases and J by 12 bases, with 23 bases between. Germline V gene sequence: CDR1 SNHLY, CDR2 FYNNEI. The CDR3: CASFSPGATVSYF. DNA of the CDR3: TGTGCCAGCTTTTCTCCAGGAGCTACGGTCTCGTACTTC. The whole variable domain, remainder taken from reference TRBV2 and TRBJ2-7, is EPEVTQTPSHQVTQMGQEVILRCVPISNHLYFYWYRQILGQKVEFLVSFYNNEISEKSEIFDDQFSVERPDGSNFTLKIRSTKLEDSAMYFCASFSPGATVSYFGPGTRLTVT.

This clonotype was observed at least ten times. The chain couples TRBV12-3 or TRBV12-4 to TRBJ2-3; a weak D match, TRBD2 (5 bases). Trimming removed 5 bases from V and 3 bases from J, with 15 bases in between. The CDR3 length is 15 residues. CDR3 bases: TGTGCCAGCAGTCCCGCCTCGGGAAAAACAGATACGCAGTATTTT. Its protein product is CASSPASGKTDTQYF.

This clonotype was recorded at least ten times. The V call is TRBV24-1, the J call TRBJ2-3, with 9 bases fitting TRBD1. CDR1 is KGHDR, CDR2 SFDVKD, per germline. The V and J ends lost 5 bases and 5 bases, in that order; junction bases with no gene match: 7. This CDR3 region has 15 residues. CDR3 region: CATSGHRGLEDTQYF. In DNA, the CDR3 is TGTGCCACCAGTGGCCACAGGGGGCTTGAAGATACGCAGTATTTT.

In this sample, this clonotype turned up a few times. This chain uses TRBV11-2 with TRBJ2-3, with TRBD2 identical over 13 bases. Per the germline V gene, CDR1 is SGHAT and CDR2 is FQNNGV. This CDR3 comprises 17 residues. Trimming took 4 bases from V and 4 from J; bases not matched to a gene: 8. DNA for the CDR3: TGTGCCAGCAGCTCCCCTCTAGGACTAGCGGGGGCAGATACGCAGTATTTT. Its translation: CASSSPLGLAGADTQYF. The full variable domain, completed using reference TRBV11-2 and TRBJ2-3, is EAGVAQSPRYKIIEKRQSVAFWCNPISGHATLYWYQQILGQGPKLLIQFQNNGVVDDSQLPKDRFSAERLKGVDSTLKIQPAKLEDSAVYLCASSSPLGLAGADTQYFGPGTRLTVL.

This clonotype has at least ten counts. The chain has TRBV20-1 and TRBJ1-1; TRBD1 might be the D (5 bases). Between the trimmed V and J ends, which lost 6 bases and 7 bases, there was a span of 18 bases. Germline CDR1 DFQATT, CDR2 SNEGSKA (reference sequence). This CDR3 is 13 amino acids long. The CDR3, as DNA: TGCAGTGCCCGTCAGGGAAATGTTGATGAAGCTTTCTTT. As protein: CSARQGNVDEAFF.

In its sample, this clonotype was seen many times. The chain joins TRBV20-1 to TRBJ2-4; D not resolved. Germline-derived CDR1 and CDR2 are DFQATT and SNEGSKA (reference sequence). With 3 bases removed from V and 1 base from J, the gap between germline ends came to 4 bases. This CDR3 is 12 amino acids long. This CDR3 is CSASLAKNIQYF. The CDR3 region has the DNA TGCAGTGCTAGTCTGGCCAAAAACATTCAGTACTTC.

This clonotype came up many times. J is TRBJ2-7 and V is TRBV28; 9 bases align to TRBD2. The CDR3 runs to 14 residues. Germline assignment: CDR1 MDHEN and CDR2 SYDVKM. Losses at the gene ends were 3 bases for V and 5 bases for J; bases not matched to a gene: 5. CDR3: CASSFVGTSNEQYF. CDR3 DNA sequence: TGTGCCAGCAGTTTCGTAGGGACTAGCAACGAGCAGTACTTC.

This rearrangement joins TRBV4-2 to TRBJ2-7; 11 bases fit TRBD1. CDR3 length equals 17 residues. V was pared by 0 bases and J by 3 bases, with 7 bases of the junction left unmatched. From germline, CDR1 is LGHNA and CDR2 YNFKEQ. Here the CDR3 DNA reads TGTGCCAGCAGCCAAGATCCTCCCGGGACAGGGGGCTACGAGCAGTACTTC. Its translation: CASSQDPPGTGGYEQYF.

This clonotype was observed many times. The chain carries TRBV4-3 and TRBJ2-4; TRBD2 matches at 7 bases. CDR3 length: 17 residues. V lost 0 bases to trimming and J lost 0 bases; unmatched junction nucleotides: 5. Germline-derived CDR1 and CDR2 are LGHNA and YSLEER. CDR3 protein: CASSQEGLHSAKNIQYF. The DNA for the CDR3 is TGCGCCAGCAGCCAAGAGGGACTACACTCAGCCAAAAACATTCAGTACTTC.

The sample holds a few counts of this clonotype. The chain joins TRBV24-1 to TRBJ2-5, with TRBD2 identical over 8 bases. Per germline, CDR1 KGHDR and CDR2 SFDVKD. CDR3 length: 14 amino acids. The J segment lost 4 bases and the V segment lost 6 bases, leaving 6 bases of the junction unmatched. In DNA, the CDR3 is TGTGCCACCAGTCCGGCCAGCGGGAGAGAGACCCAGTACTTC. Protein sequence: CATSPASGRETQYF.

In the case of this clonotype: A much more abundant neighbour one base away suggests this may be a read error. The CDR3 DNA sequence: TGTGCCAGCAGCCGACTAGCGGGAGGTAACACCGGGGAGCTGTCTTTT. Its protein is CASSRLAGGNTGELSF. The rearrangement links TRBV6-5 to TRBJ2-2; 13 nucleotides line up with TRBD2. Germline V gives CDR1 MNHEY, CDR2 SVGAGI. The CDR3 is made up of 16 amino acids.

This clonotype was picked up many times. V usage is TRBV6-5 and J usage is TRBJ2-1; 10 bases align to TRBD2. V lost 2 bases and J lost 5; bases outside the gene matches: 3. The CDR3 runs to 15 residues. Germline CDR1 is MNHEY and CDR2 is SVGAGI. The CDR3 region has the DNA TGTGCCAGCAGTTACCCGGGACTAGCGAACAATGAGCAGTTCTTC. Translated: CASSYPGLANNEQFF.

This clonotype was picked up many times. The chain joins TRBV12-3 or TRBV12-4 to TRBJ2-3; D is uncertain. The length of the CDR3 is 11 residues. With 7 bases removed from V and 7 bases from J, the gap between germline ends came to 9 bases. CDR3 nucleotide sequence: TGTGCCAGCATGGTTGAAAATACGCAGTATTTT. This encodes CASMVENTQYF.

At least ten counts were recorded for this clonotype. The chain recombines TRBV29-1 with TRBJ2-3, with TRBD2 matching 9 bases. This CDR3 spans 15 amino acids. V lost 4 bases, J lost 0 bases, and 5 bases stayed unmatched. CDR1 SQVTM and CDR2 ANQGSEA come from the germline V gene. DNA of the CDR3: TGCAGCGTTGCTAGCGGGGCCGACAGCACAGATACGCAGTATTTT. This encodes CSVASGADSTDTQYF.

This clonotype was seen at least ten times. This chain uses TRBV7-2 with TRBJ1-1, with D hard to call. V was shortened by 1 base and J by 3 bases, with 12 bases between the two germline ends. The CDR3 covers 15 residues. CDR1 SGHTA and CDR2 FQGNSA come from the germline V gene. The CDR3 loop reads CASSLVVGGDTEAFF. The CDR3 nucleotides read TGTGCCAGCAGCTTAGTGGTAGGAGGAGACACTGAAGCTTTCTTT.

This clonotype was detected ten times or more. This chain joins TRBV2 and TRBJ1-5, with D possibly being TRBD1 (6 bases). Looked up from germline, CDR1 is SNHLY and CDR2 is FYNNEI. V was pared by 4 bases and J by 0 bases, with 7 bases between. The CDR3 contains 14 residues. This chain's CDR3 is CASSGQVSNQPQHF. In DNA, the CDR3 is TGTGCCAGCAGTGGACAGGTTAGCAATCAGCCCCAGCATTTT.

The V gene is TRBV30, the J gene TRBJ1-5; 9 bases align to TRBD1. V shed 3 bases, J shed 7 bases, and the junction held 10 bases outside the gene matches. Germline V lookup: CDR1 GTSNPN, CDR2 SVGIG (reference sequence). The CDR3 length is 15 residues. Here the CDR3 DNA reads TGTGCCTGGAGCAAGGGACAGGGCGACGGACAGCCCCAGCATTTT. Translated: CAWSKGQGDGQPQHF.